A single sample is the source of the 24 T cell receptor beta chains below, sequenced in a study of regulatory T cells in long-lasting Graves disease. Arm-PCR of CDR3 regions with iRepertoire HTBI primers generated TCR beta libraries. TCRdb used MiXCR to reprocess the multiplex PCR reads, holding one entry per CDR3 protein. The sample contains around 500,000 distinct CDR3 sequences, about 12% of which appear only once. Time point indicated: newly diagnosed GD, antithyroid drugs for less than 3 months. TCR sequences were obtained from RNA taken from PBMCs. These data are also associated with another study on T cells in Graves' hyperthyroidism and ophthalmopathy.

The input for sequencing was peripheral blood mononuclear cells (PBMCs), taken at new diagnosis, from a patient treated with antithyroid drugs. The source of these receptors is a woman under 40 with Graves disease.

This clonotype was found many times. The chain is built from TRBV20-1 and TRBJ2-1, with TRBD2 matching over 10 bases. Trimming at V came to 0 bases and at J to 9 bases, leaving 11 bases not matched to a gene. Looked up from germline, CDR1 is DFQATT and CDR2 is SNEGSKA (reference sequence). CDR3 size: 16 residues. In DNA form, the CDR3 reads TGCAGTGCTAGAGATGTTAGCGGGAGGCTTCGTTGTGAGCAGTTCTTC. Amino acids: CSARDVSGRLRCEQFF.

This chain uses TRBV7-2 with TRBJ2-1; D is unclear. The V end was cut by 1 base, the J end by 8 bases, with 9 bases between. CDR3 length: 13 residues. Germline V gene sequence: CDR1 SGHTA, CDR2 FQGNSA. The CDR3 DNA is TGTGCCAGCAGCTTAGTGAGCAGCTATGAGCAGTTCTTC. This encodes CASSLVSSYEQFF. Full variable domain (missing parts from reference TRBV7-2 and TRBJ2-1): GAGVSQSPSNKVTEKGKDVELRCDPISGHTALYWYRQSLGQGLEFLIYFQGNSAPDKSGLPSDRFSAERTGGSVSTLTIQRTQQEDSAVYLCASSLVSSYEQFFGPGTRLTVL.

The CDR3 is CSARSGLGNIQYF. CDR3 in DNA: TGCAGTGCTAGATCTGGGTTAGGGAACATTCAGTACTTC. The chain recombines TRBV20-1 with TRBJ2-4; D call uncertain. The V gene's germline CDR1 is DFQATT and CDR2 SNEGSKA (reference sequence). The CDR3 length is 13 residues. Trimming took 2 bases from V and 7 from J, leaving 12 bases between them.

The table lists this clonotype with many counts. A much larger clone differs from this one at a single base, so this may be a read error. This sequence joins TRBV7-9 and TRBJ2-3; D not resolved. Germline V lookup: CDR1 SEHNR, CDR2 FQNEAQ (reference sequence). There are 12 residues in the CDR3. Trimming cost V 2 bases and J 4 bases, with 4 bases left between them. The CDR3 DNA reads TGTGCCAGCAGCTTAATGGCAGATACGCAGTATTTT. Protein product: CASSLMADTQYF.

The chain has TRBV18 and TRBJ2-5, with unresolved D. Looked up from germline, CDR1 is KGHSH and CDR2 is LQKENI. Deletions cut 0 bases from V and 0 bases from J, with 5 bases between. CDR3 length equals 14 residues. CDR3 protein: CASSPPTNQETQYF. As DNA, the CDR3 is TGTGCCAGCTCACCACCGACAAACCAAGAGACCCAGTACTTC.

Ten or more counts support this clonotype. The genes are TRBV10-3 and TRBJ2-5; D may be TRBD1 or TRBD2 (5 bases each). The V end was cut by 8 bases, the J end by 1 base, with 8 bases between. CDR3 length: 12 residues. Germline CDR1 ENHRY, CDR2 SYGVKD. The chain's CDR3 is CAIRGPQETQYF. The CDR3 DNA reads as TGTGCCATCCGGGGCCCCCAAGAGACCCAGTACTTC.

This clonotype was seen ten or more times. The chain combines TRBV9 with TRBJ1-4, with D maybe TRBD1 (5 bases). This CDR3 region has 15 residues. The V gene's germline CDR1 is SGDLS and CDR2 YYNGEE. V was clipped by 6 bases and J by 4 bases, with 16 bases between them. The CDR3 nucleotides read TGTGCCAGCAATCTGCAGGGAAATATTAATGAAAAACTGTTTTTT. It translates to CASNLQGNINEKLFF.

This clonotype was observed at least ten times. The chain carries TRBV2 and TRBJ2-7, with D perhaps TRBD1 or TRBD2 (5 bases each). Germline V lookup: CDR1 SNHLY, CDR2 FYNNEI. CDR3 size: 15 residues. Trimming cost V 4 bases and J 6 bases, with 19 bases left between them. CDR3 nucleotides: TGTGCCAGCAGTGTTGGGTATGTTCGGGGCTCCGAGCAGTACTTC. Translating it yields CASSVGYVRGSEQYF. The variable domain in full, completed from reference TRBV2 and TRBJ2-7, reads EPEVTQTPSHQVTQMGQEVILRCVPISNHLYFYWYRQILGQKVEFLVSFYNNEISEKSEIFDDQFSVERPDGSNFTLKIRSTKLEDSAMYFCASSVGYVRGSEQYFGPGTRLTVT.

This clonotype turned up a few times. The chain has TRBV30 and TRBJ2-3; TRBD2 matches at 15 bases. J gave up 1 base and V 3 bases, and 8 bases lay outside the gene matches. CDR1 and CDR2 (germline): GTSNPN, SVGIG (reference sequence). The CDR3 has 18 residues. The CDR3 DNA follows: TGTGCCTGGAGGGGACTAGCGGGAGGCCGGCTCCGCACAGATACGCAGTATTTT. It translates to CAWRGLAGGRLRTDTQYF.

The chain recombines TRBV20-1 with TRBJ2-3; TRBD2 aligns across 9 bases. V was pared by 5 bases and J by 5 bases, with 11 bases of the junction left unmatched. CDR3 length: 15 residues. The germline V gene encodes CDR1 DFQATT and CDR2 SNEGSKA (reference sequence). Here the CDR3 reads CSAPAGGRAGDTQYF. DNA for the CDR3: TGCAGTGCTCCGGCGGGAGGGCGAGCGGGAGATACGCAGTATTTT.

This clonotype was observed a few times. The V gene is TRBV6-1, the J gene TRBJ2-5; D is perhaps TRBD1 or TRBD2 (5 bases each). Per germline, CDR1 MNHNS and CDR2 SASEGT. This CDR3 is 14 amino acids long. V was cut by 7 bases and J by 5 bases, with 17 bases left in between. The CDR3 coding sequence is TGTGCCAGCATCGACCCAGGGACCTGGGAGACCCAGTACTTC. This gives the protein CASIDPGTWETQYF.

The chain has TRBV29-1 and TRBJ1-2; D gene uncertain. The CDR3 totals 13 residues. Trimming removed 4 bases from V and 2 bases from J, with 11 bases in between. Germline V lookup: CDR1 SQVTM, CDR2 ANQGSEA. CDR3 protein: CSVGGRANYGYTF. The CDR3 bases are TGCAGCGTTGGGGGAAGGGCGAACTATGGCTACACCTTC.

This clonotype was recorded many times. The V and J genes are TRBV27 and TRBJ2-3; D is undetermined. With 4 bases removed from V and 4 bases from J, the gap between germline ends came to 9 bases. This CDR3 is built from 13 residues. In germline, CDR1 is MNHEY, CDR2 SMNVEV (reference sequence). DNA for the CDR3: TGTGCCAGCAGTTCGATAAACGCAGATACGCAGTATTTT. Protein product: CASSSINADTQYF.

This clonotype was detected many times. The chain links TRBV3-1 to TRBJ2-7, with D perhaps TRBD1 or TRBD2 (5 bases each). The CDR3 consists of 16 residues. Looked up from germline, CDR1 is LGHDT and CDR2 is YNNKEL (reference sequence). The ends were cut back, 4 bases at V and 0 bases at J, with 16 bases in the middle. The CDR3 region is CASSLRRGALSYEQYF. CDR3 bases: TGTGCCAGCAGCCTTCGGCGAGGGGCCCTCTCCTACGAGCAGTACTTC.

This clonotype was detected ten times or more. The genes are TRBV27 and TRBJ2-7, with 8 bases fitting TRBD2. Losses at the gene ends were 5 bases for V and 2 bases for J; bases not matched to a gene: 17. The CDR3 length is 18 residues. Germline assignment: CDR1 MNHEY and CDR2 SMNVEV (reference sequence). CDR3 loop: CASSESLPGTSLPYEQYF. CDR3 nucleotide sequence: TGTGCCAGCAGTGAATCCCTACCCGGGACTAGTCTACCCTACGAGCAGTACTTC.

As concerns this clonotype: A clone one base away is much larger, so this may be a read error. The chain joins TRBV2 to TRBJ2-5, with 8 bases fitting TRBD1. CDR3 length: 12 amino acids. Germline V gene data show CDR1 as SNHLY and CDR2 as FYNNEI. The DNA for the CDR3 is TGTGCCAGCATCGACAGGGGAGAGACCCAGTGCTTC. It encodes CASIDRGETQCF. The entire variable domain, with the rest obtained from reference TRBV2 and TRBJ2-5, is as follows: EPEVTQTPSHQVTQMGQEVILRCVPISNHLYFYWYRQILGQKVEFLVSFYNNEISEKSEIFDDQFSVERPDGSNFTLKIRSTKLEDSAMYFCASIDRGETQCFGPGTRLLVL.

This sequence joins TRBV5-5 and TRBJ1-6; D unclear. The germline V gene has CDR1 SGHKS and CDR2 YYEKEE (reference sequence). The CDR3 runs 16 residues. The V and J ends lost 0 bases and 4 bases respectively, with 11 bases between them. CDR3: CASSLEPLLYNSPLHF. In nucleotides, the CDR3 is TGTGCCAGCAGCTTGGAACCGCTATTATATAATTCACCCCTCCACTTT.

On this clonotype: One end of the junction fails to match germline, which may point to a read error. The chain combines TRBV4-1 with TRBJ1-2, with D uncertain. Germline V gene lookup returns CDR1 MGHRA and CDR2 YSYEKL. This CDR3 has 16 residues. The DNA of the CDR3 is TGCGCCAGCAGCCAAGAAGGACTGGCTCGTCACTACGGCTACACCTTC. Translation: CASSQEGLARHYGYTF.

This clonotype was observed a few times. This chain joins TRBV4-3 and TRBJ2-5, with 7 bases fitting TRBD1. The germline CDR1 and CDR2 sequences are LGHNA and YSLEER. V lost 4 bases to trimming and J lost 3 bases; unmatched junction nucleotides: 5. CDR3 size: 14 residues. DNA of the CDR3: TGCGCCAGCAGCCCGTACACAGGGGAAGAGACCCAGTACTTC. It encodes CASSPYTGEETQYF.

The chain uses TRBV27 and TRBJ1-2, with 10 bases that match TRBD1. J was trimmed by 5 bases and V by 6 bases; bases with no gene match: 9. The CDR3 length is 15 residues. Per germline, CDR1 MNHEY and CDR2 SMNVEV (reference sequence). CDR3 sequence: CASRPGTGDWYGYTF. The CDR3 coding sequence is TGTGCCAGCAGGCCCGGGACAGGGGATTGGTATGGCTACACCTTC.

In this sample, this clonotype turned up a few times. The chain employs TRBV7-3 and TRBJ2-2, with no clear D. This CDR3 comprises 14 residues. V lost 4 bases and J lost 6, with 12 bases in between. Per the germline V gene, CDR1 is SGHTA and CDR2 is FQGTGA. CDR3: CASSSPSTPGELFF. The DNA for the CDR3 is TGTGCCAGCAGCTCCCCCAGTACGCCCGGGGAGCTGTTTTTT. The full variable domain, completed using reference TRBV7-3 and TRBJ2-2, is GAGVSQTPSNKVTEKGKYVELRCDPISGHTALYWYRQSLGQGPEFLIYFQGTGAADDSGLPNDRFFAVRPEGSVSTLKIQRTERGDSAVYLCASSSPSTPGELFFGEGSRLTVL.

This clonotype was counted ten times or more. The rearrangement links TRBV18 to TRBJ1-6; 7 nucleotides agree with TRBD1. CDR1 is KGHSH, CDR2 LQKENI, per germline. With V trimmed by 3 bases and J by 7 bases, 9 bases remained unmatched. CDR3 length: 16 residues. CDR3 nucleotides: TGTGCCAGCTCACCTTCAGCCGGGACAGTAAATTCACCCCTCCACTTT. Its translation is CASSPSAGTVNSPLHF.

This clonotype showed up many times. The chain links TRBV6-1 to TRBJ1-2; TRBD1 agrees at 7 bases. This CDR3 spans 13 amino acids. CDR1 and CDR2 (germline): MNHNS, SASEGT. The V segment lost 6 bases and the J segment 3 bases; nucleotides outside the gene matches: 4. The CDR3 loop reads CASSQGGDYGYTF. CDR3 nucleotides: TGTGCCAGCAGCCAGGGGGGAGACTATGGCTACACCTTC.

The sample holds many counts of this clonotype. The gene calls are TRBV2 and TRBJ2-5, with D unresolved. Germline CDR1 SNHLY, CDR2 FYNNEI. The CDR3 has 13 amino acids. The V end was cut by 4 bases, the J end by 3 bases, with 9 bases between. This CDR3 is CASSVHTEETQYF. The CDR3 bases are TGTGCCAGCAGTGTGCATACAGAAGAGACCCAGTACTTC.